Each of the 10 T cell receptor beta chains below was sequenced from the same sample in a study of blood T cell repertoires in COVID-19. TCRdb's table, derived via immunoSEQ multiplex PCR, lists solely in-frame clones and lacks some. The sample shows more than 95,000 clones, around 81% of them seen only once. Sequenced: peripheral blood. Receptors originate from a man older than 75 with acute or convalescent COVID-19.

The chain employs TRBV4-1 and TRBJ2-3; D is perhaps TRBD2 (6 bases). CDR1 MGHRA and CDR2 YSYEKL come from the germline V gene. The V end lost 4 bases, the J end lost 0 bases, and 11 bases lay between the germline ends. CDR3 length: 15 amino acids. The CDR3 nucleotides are TGCGCCAGCAGCCCGGGACTTGGGAGCACAGATACGCAGTATTTT. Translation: CASSPGLGSTDTQYF.

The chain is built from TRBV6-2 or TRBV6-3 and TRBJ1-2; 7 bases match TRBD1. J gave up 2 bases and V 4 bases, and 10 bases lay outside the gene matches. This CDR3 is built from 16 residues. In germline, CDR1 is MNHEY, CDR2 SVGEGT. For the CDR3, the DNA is TGTGCCAGCAGTTCACTAACAGGGGCTCGAAACTATGGCTACACCTTC. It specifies CASSSLTGARNYGYTF.

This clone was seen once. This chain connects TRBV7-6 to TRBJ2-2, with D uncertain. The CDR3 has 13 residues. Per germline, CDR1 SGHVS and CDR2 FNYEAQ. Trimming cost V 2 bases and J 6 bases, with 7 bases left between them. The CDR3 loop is CASSLSDPGELFF. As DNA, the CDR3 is TGTGCCAGCAGCTTAAGCGATCCCGGGGAGCTGTTTTTT.

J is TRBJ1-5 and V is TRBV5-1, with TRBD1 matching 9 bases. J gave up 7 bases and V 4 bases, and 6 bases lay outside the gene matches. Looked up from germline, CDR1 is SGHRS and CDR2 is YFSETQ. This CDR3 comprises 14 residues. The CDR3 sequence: CASSTGTGSQPQHF. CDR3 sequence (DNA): TGCGCCAGCAGCACTGGGACAGGGAGCCAGCCCCAGCATTTT.

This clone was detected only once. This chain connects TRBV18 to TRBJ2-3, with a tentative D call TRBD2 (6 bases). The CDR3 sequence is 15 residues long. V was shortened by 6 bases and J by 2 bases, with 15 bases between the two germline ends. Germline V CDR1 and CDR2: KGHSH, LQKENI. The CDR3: CASSRTGTVTDTQYF. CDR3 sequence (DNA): TGTGCCAGCTCGCGTACCGGGACTGTCACAGATACGCAGTATTTT.

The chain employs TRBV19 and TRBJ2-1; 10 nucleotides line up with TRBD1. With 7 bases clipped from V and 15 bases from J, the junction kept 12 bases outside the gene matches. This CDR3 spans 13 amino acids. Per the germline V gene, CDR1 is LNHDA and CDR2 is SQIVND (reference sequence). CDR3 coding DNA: TGTGCCAGTACCGTCCGGGACAGGGGATTTTTGTTCTTC. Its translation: CASTVRDRGFLFF. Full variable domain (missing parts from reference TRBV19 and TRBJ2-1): DGGITQSPKYLFRKEGQNVTLSCEQNLNHDAMYWYRQDPGQGLRLIYYSQIVNDFQKGDIAEGYSVSREKKESFPLTVTSAQKNPTAFYLCASTVRDRGFLFFGPGTRLTVL.

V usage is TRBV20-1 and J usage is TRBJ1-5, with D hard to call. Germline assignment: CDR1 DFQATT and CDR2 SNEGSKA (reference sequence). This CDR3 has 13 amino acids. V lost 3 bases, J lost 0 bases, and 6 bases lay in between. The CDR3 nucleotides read TGCAGTGCTAGTATGGCTAGCAATCAGCCCCAGCATTTT. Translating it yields CSASMASNQPQHF.

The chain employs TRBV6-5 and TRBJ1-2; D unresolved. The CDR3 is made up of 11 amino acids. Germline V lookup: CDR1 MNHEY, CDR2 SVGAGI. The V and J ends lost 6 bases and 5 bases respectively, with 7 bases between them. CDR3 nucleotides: TGTGCCAGCAGCGCAGCGTATGGCTACACCTTC. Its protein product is CASSAAYGYTF.

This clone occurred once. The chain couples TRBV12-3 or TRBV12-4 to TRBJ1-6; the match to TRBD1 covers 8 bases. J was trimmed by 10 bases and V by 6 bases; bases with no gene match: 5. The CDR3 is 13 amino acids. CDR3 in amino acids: CASRSGGTSPLHF. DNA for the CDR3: TGTGCCAGCAGATCAGGGGGCACGTCACCCCTCCACTTT.

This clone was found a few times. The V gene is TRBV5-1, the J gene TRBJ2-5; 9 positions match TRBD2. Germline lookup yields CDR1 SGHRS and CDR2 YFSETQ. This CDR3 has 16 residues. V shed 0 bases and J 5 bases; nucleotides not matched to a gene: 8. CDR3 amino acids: CASSLALAGSWETQYF. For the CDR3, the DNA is TGCGCCAGCAGCTTGGCCCTAGCGGGATCGTGGGAGACCCAGTACTTC.